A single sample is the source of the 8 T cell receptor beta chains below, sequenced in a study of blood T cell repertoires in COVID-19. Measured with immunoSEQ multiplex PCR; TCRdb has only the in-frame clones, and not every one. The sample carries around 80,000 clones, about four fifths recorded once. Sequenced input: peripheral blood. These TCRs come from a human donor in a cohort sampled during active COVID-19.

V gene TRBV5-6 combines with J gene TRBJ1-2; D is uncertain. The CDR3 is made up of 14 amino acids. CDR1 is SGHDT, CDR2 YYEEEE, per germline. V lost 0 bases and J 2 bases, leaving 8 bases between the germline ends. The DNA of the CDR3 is TGTGCCAGCAGCTTGGGGAGCAAAAACTATGGCTACACCTTC. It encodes CASSLGSKNYGYTF.

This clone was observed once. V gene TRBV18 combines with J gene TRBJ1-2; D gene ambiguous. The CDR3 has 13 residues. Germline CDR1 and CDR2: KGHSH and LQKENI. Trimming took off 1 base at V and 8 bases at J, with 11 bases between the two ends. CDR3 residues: CASSPREVVGYTF. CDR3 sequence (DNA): TGTGCCAGCTCACCACGGGAGGTAGTCGGCTACACCTTC.

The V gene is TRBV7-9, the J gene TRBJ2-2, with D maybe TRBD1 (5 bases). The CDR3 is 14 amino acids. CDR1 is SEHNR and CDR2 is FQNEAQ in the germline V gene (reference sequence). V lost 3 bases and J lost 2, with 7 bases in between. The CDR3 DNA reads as TGTGCCAGCAGCTTGACAGTAAACACCGGGGAGCTGTTTTTT. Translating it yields CASSLTVNTGELFF.

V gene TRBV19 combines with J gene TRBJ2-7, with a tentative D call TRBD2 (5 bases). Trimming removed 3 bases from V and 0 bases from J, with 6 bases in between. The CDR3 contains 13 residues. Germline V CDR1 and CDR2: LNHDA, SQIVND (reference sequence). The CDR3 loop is CASSMRVSYEQYF. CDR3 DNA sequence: TGTGCCAGTAGTATGCGGGTCTCCTACGAGCAGTACTTC.

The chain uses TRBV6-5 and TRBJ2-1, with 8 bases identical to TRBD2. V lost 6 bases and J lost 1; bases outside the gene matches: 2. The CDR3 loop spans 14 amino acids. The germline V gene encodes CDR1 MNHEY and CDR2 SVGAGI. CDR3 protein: CASRTSDSYNEQFF. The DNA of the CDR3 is TGTGCCAGCAGGACTAGCGATTCCTACAATGAGCAGTTCTTC.

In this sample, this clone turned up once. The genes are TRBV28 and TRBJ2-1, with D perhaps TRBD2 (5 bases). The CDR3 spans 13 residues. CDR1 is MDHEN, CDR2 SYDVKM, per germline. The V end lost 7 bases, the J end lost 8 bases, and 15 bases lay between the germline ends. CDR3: CASNQNEGYEQFF. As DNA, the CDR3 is TGTGCCAGCAATCAAAATGAGGGATATGAGCAGTTCTTC.

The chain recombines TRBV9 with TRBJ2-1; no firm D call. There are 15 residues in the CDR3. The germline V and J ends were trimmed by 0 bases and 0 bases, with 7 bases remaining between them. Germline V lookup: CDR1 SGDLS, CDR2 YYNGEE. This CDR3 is CASSVDPSSYNEQFF. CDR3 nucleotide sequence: TGTGCCAGCAGCGTAGACCCCAGCTCCTACAATGAGCAGTTCTTC.

The CDR3 spells CASSLDRGYTF. CDR3 bases: TGTGCCAGCAGCTTAGATAGAGGCTACACCTTC. This chain links TRBV7-9 with TRBJ1-2; D uncertain. Trimming took 1 base from V and 8 from J, leaving 5 bases between them. The V gene's germline CDR1 is SEHNR and CDR2 FQNEAQ (reference sequence). This CDR3 contains 11 residues.